This T cell receptor (beta chain) derives from a study of cytomegalovirus exposure and HLA in healthy donors. Study-level points and caveats: Indistinguishability led to the exclusion of some V segments, TRBV6-2 and TRBV6-3 included.

The CDR3 extends over 12 amino acids. Looked up from germline, CDR1 is MDHEN and CDR2 is SYDVKM. V lost 7 bases, J lost 2 bases, and 6 bases lay in between. 13 Jbeta primers and 60 Vbeta primers were used for the PCR. Clones were read by immunoSEQ multiplex PCR, and TCRdb kept only the in-frame ones, dropping some. The profile shows about 140,000 clones, roughly 77% of them singletons. About this clone itself: Antigen unknown.

This TCR was sampled from a female donor in good health and CMV-seronegative. The chain links TRBV28 to TRBJ1-5; D is unresolved. Input material: PBMCs. The CDR3 is CASKSGNQPQHF. Written as DNA, the CDR3 is TGTGCCAGCAAGTCGGGCAATCAGCCCCAGCATTTT. The full variable domain, its missing parts supplied by reference TRBV28 and TRBJ1-5, is DVKVTQSSRYLVKRTGEKVFLECVQDMDHENMFWYRQDPGLGLRLIYFSYDVKMKEKGDIPEGYSVSREKKERFSLILESASTNQTSMYLCASKSGNQPQHFGDGTRLSIL.